This passage covers 21 T cell receptor beta chains from one sample sequenced in a study of CD8 T cells in ankylosing spondylitis. Overall study results and limits: About 8 highly homologous variants made up a TCR beta motif, and this motif appeared characteristic of ankylosing spondylitis blood.

Their specific antigens are unknown. MiXCR, applied by TCRdb to the 5' RACE reads, yields one record per CDR3 protein. The table includes 300,000 to 400,000 distinct CDR3 sequences, 20% to 25% detected once. The sample consisted of blood, either unsorted or a sorted T cell fraction (not recorded which). These receptors were obtained from a male donor with ankylosing spondylitis.

J is TRBJ2-2 and V is TRBV6-2 or TRBV6-3, with D tentatively TRBD1 (6 bases). Germline-derived CDR1 and CDR2 are MNHEY and SVGEGT. Deletions cut 9 bases from V and 3 bases from J, with 14 bases between. The CDR3 spans 14 residues. The CDR3 region is CASRDTGDTGELFF. The CDR3 region has the DNA TGTGCCAGTAGGGACACGGGCGACACCGGGGAGCTGTTTTTT.

This clonotype was seen ten or more times. The chain uses TRBV20-1 and TRBJ2-3, with 7 positions matching TRBD2. Trimming at V came to 6 bases and at J to 2 bases, leaving 11 bases not matched to a gene. The CDR3 has 15 amino acids. Germline CDR1 is DFQATT and CDR2 is SNEGSKA (reference sequence). The CDR3 reads CSAPQRGGFTDTQYF. The CDR3 region has the DNA TGCAGTGCCCCTCAGCGGGGAGGATTCACAGATACGCAGTATTTT.

This clonotype was counted many times. The CDR3 sequence: CAISENGEQFF. CDR3 DNA sequence: TGTGCCATCAGTGAGAATGGCGAGCAGTTCTTC. The rearrangement uses TRBV10-3 and TRBJ2-1; no reliable D call. Trimming removed 2 bases from V and 10 bases from J, with 6 bases in between. This CDR3 is 11 amino acids long. From germline, CDR1 is ENHRY and CDR2 SYGVKD.

The chain has TRBV28 and TRBJ2-1; TRBD1 matches at 9 bases. Trimming removed 10 bases from V and 4 bases from J; junction bases left unmatched: 5. Germline V CDR1 and CDR2: MDHEN, SYDVKM. CDR3 length equals 13 residues. CDR3: CATSGTGYNEQFF. The CDR3, as DNA: TGTGCCACCTCCGGGACAGGGTACAATGAGCAGTTCTTC.

This clonotype was seen only a few times. This chain connects TRBV27 to TRBJ2-1; 7 bases are a match to TRBD2. This CDR3 is built from 14 residues. V lost 2 bases, J lost 4 bases, and 2 bases stayed unmatched. Per the germline V gene, CDR1 is MNHEY and CDR2 is SMNVEV (reference sequence). The CDR3, as DNA: TGTGCCAGCAGTTTAAGCGGGATTTACAATGAGCAGTTCTTC. It is translated as CASSLSGIYNEQFF.

This clonotype showed up just a few times. The rearrangement links TRBV12-3 or TRBV12-4 to TRBJ1-6; TRBD1 aligns across 7 bases. CDR3 size: 15 residues. J was trimmed by 6 bases and V by 5 bases; bases with no gene match: 7. The CDR3 spells CASSPQGDGNSPLHF. The DNA of the CDR3 is TGTGCCAGCAGTCCTCAGGGGGATGGTAATTCACCCCTCCACTTT.

This clonotype appeared many times. The chain employs TRBV12-3 or TRBV12-4 and TRBJ1-2; D gene unclear. V was shortened by 5 bases and J by 2 bases, with 9 bases between the two germline ends. This CDR3 contains 13 residues. This CDR3 reads CASSRRQNYGYTF. In nucleotides, the CDR3 is TGTGCCAGCAGTAGGCGCCAGAACTATGGCTACACCTTC.

At least ten counts were recorded for this clonotype. The V gene is TRBV29-1, the J gene TRBJ1-5; maybe TRBD1 (6 bases). Trimming took 5 bases from V and 4 from J, leaving 12 bases between them. Germline CDR1 is SQVTM and CDR2 is ANQGSEA. The CDR3 consists of 13 residues. In DNA form, the CDR3 reads TGCAGCGTTCGGACAGACCTTAATCAGCCCCAGCATTTT. Its protein product is CSVRTDLNQPQHF.

This clonotype was seen many times. This chain links TRBV10-3 with TRBJ2-5; D is unresolved. Germline loops: CDR1 ENHRY, CDR2 SYGVKD. The V gene lost 0 bases and the J gene lost 1 base, with 15 bases spanning the gap. The CDR3 contains 17 residues. The CDR3: CAISESFSPTVQETQYF. The CDR3, as DNA: TGTGCCATCAGTGAGTCCTTTTCGCCCACGGTCCAAGAGACCCAGTACTTC.

V is TRBV30 and J is TRBJ1-6; 12 bases line up with TRBD1. Germline V gene data show CDR1 as GTSNPN and CDR2 as SVGIG (reference sequence). Trimming removed 4 bases from V and 3 bases from J; junction bases left unmatched: 7. The CDR3 has 17 amino acids. As DNA, the CDR3 is TGTGCCTGGACCGCCGGGACAGGGGGCTTCTATAATTCACCCCTCCACTTT. Its translation: CAWTAGTGGFYNSPLHF.

This clonotype has only a few counts. The chain recombines TRBV5-5 with TRBJ2-3, with 7 bases identical to TRBD1. The CDR3 contains 15 residues. Per the germline V gene, CDR1 is SGHKS and CDR2 is YYEKEE (reference sequence). With 4 bases clipped from V and 4 bases from J, the junction kept 9 bases outside the gene matches. The CDR3, as DNA: TGTGCCAGCAGCCACACTCTCACAGGGGCAGATACGCAGTATTTT. Amino acids: CASSHTLTGADTQYF.

This clonotype came up a few times. J is TRBJ2-1 and V is TRBV27, with D tentatively TRBD1 (5 bases). The germline V gene has CDR1 MNHEY and CDR2 SMNVEV (reference sequence). V was cut by 3 bases and J by 8 bases, with 20 bases left in between. The CDR3 covers 16 residues. CDR3 in amino acids: CASSLRRGGRGDEQFF. CDR3 sequence (DNA): TGTGCCAGCAGTTTGAGAAGGGGCGGTAGAGGCGATGAGCAGTTCTTC.

The chain employs TRBV4-2 and TRBJ2-2, with 7 bases that match TRBD1. Per the germline V gene, CDR1 is LGHNA and CDR2 is YNFKEQ. After removal of 2 bases from V and 7 bases from J, the junction contained 4 bases not matched to a gene. The CDR3 totals 14 residues. The CDR3 nucleotides are TGTGCCAGCAGCCAATACACAGGGGTCGGGGAGCTGTTTTTT. Protein sequence: CASSQYTGVGELFF.

This clonotype was observed a handful of times. This chain connects TRBV12-3 or TRBV12-4 to TRBJ2-5, with 8 bases fitting TRBD2. The CDR3 has 15 residues. V gave up 5 bases and J gave up 2 bases; unmatched junction bases: 7. The DNA of the CDR3 is TGTGCCAGCAGTACTAGCGGCCTAAGGCAAGAGACCCAGTACTTC. It encodes CASSTSGLRQETQYF.

The table lists this clonotype with a few counts. The V call is TRBV30, the J call TRBJ1-2; 8 bases are a match to TRBD1. V dropped 1 base and J dropped 4; count of bases not matched to a gene: 2. Germline V gene lookup returns CDR1 GTSNPN and CDR2 SVGIG (reference sequence). The CDR3 is 13 residues long. CDR3 amino acids: CAWSGTGTYGYTF. For the CDR3, the DNA is TGTGCCTGGAGTGGGACAGGGACCTATGGCTACACCTTC.

The chain couples TRBV29-1 to TRBJ1-5; D perhaps matches TRBD1 (5 bases). The CDR3 is 12 amino acids. V gave up 6 bases and J gave up 4 bases, with 10 bases separating them. Germline V CDR1 and CDR2: SQVTM, ANQGSEA. The chain's CDR3 is CSVGTENQPQHF. The CDR3 region has the DNA TGCAGCGTAGGGACGGAAAATCAGCCCCAGCATTTT.

The V gene is TRBV4-2, the J gene TRBJ1-4; D is possibly TRBD1 (6 bases). CDR3 length: 17 residues. Between the trimmed V and J ends, which lost 4 bases and 0 bases, there was a span of 15 bases. The germline gives CDR1 LGHNA, CDR2 YNFKEQ. The CDR3 region is CASSLTGTPATNEKLFF. For the CDR3, the DNA is TGTGCCAGCAGCCTGACCGGGACACCGGCAACTAATGAAAAACTGTTTTTT.

The rearrangement uses TRBV6-2 or TRBV6-3 and TRBJ2-1; the match to TRBD2 covers 15 bases. The CDR3 has 18 amino acids. Trimming at V came to 6 bases and at J to 7 bases, leaving 13 bases not matched to a gene. Germline lookup yields CDR1 MNHEY and CDR2 SVGEGT. CDR3 in DNA: TGTGCCAGCAGCTGGACTAGCGGGAGGGCCGGCACACAAAATGAGCAGTTCTTC. Encoded protein: CASSWTSGRAGTQNEQFF.

A few counts support this clonotype. The chain carries TRBV14 and TRBJ1-1; a weak D match, TRBD1 (5 bases). CDR1 and CDR2 (germline): SGHDN, FVKESK. CDR3 length: 16 residues. The ends were cut back, 0 bases at V and 0 bases at J, with 11 bases in the middle. The CDR3 reads CASSQDRVGMNTEAFF. The CDR3 region has the DNA TGTGCCAGCAGCCAAGACAGGGTCGGGATGAACACTGAAGCTTTCTTT.

This sequence joins TRBV20-1 and TRBJ2-1, with 10 bases matching TRBD2. Per germline, CDR1 DFQATT and CDR2 SNEGSKA (reference sequence). The CDR3 is 14 residues long. The V gene end was trimmed by 4 bases and the J gene end by 8 bases; junction bases not matched to a gene: 8. In nucleotides, the CDR3 is TGCAGTGCTAAAAGCGGGAGGGGTGGCGATGAGCAGTTCTTC. Residues: CSAKSGRGGDEQFF.

This clonotype was observed a handful of times. J is TRBJ2-2 and V is TRBV20-1; 8 bases line up with TRBD1. Germline V gene sequence: CDR1 DFQATT, CDR2 SNEGSKA (reference sequence). CDR3 length: 14 amino acids. The V and J ends lost 5 bases and 4 bases, in that order; junction bases with no gene match: 6. The CDR3 nucleotides are TGCAGTGCTCAGACAGGGGCGGGCACCGGGGAGCTGTTTTTT. This gives the protein CSAQTGAGTGELFF.